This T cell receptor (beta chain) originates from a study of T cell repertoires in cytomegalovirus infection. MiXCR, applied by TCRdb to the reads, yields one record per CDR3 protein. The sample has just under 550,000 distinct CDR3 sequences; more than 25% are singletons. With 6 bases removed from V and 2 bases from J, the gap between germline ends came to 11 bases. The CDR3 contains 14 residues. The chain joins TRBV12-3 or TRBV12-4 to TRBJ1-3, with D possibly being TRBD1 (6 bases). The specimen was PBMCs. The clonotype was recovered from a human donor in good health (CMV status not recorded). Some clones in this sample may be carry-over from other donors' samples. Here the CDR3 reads CASSVGGPGNTIYF. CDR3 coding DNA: TGTGCCAGCAGCGTCGGGGGGCCTGGAAACACCATATATTTT.